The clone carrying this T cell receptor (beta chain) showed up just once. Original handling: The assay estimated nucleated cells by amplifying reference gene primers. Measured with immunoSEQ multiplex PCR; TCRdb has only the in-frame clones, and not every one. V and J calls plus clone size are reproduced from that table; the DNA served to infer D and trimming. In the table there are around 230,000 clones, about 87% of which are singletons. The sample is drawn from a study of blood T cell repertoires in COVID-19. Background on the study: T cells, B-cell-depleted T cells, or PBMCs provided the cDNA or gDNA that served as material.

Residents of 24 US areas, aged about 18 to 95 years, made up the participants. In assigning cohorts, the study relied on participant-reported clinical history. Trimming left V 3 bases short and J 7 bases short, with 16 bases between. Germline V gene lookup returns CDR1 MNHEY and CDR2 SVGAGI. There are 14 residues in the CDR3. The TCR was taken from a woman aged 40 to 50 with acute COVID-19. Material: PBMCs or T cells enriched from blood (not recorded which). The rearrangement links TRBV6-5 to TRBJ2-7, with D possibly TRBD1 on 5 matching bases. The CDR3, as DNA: TGTGCCAGCAGTTATAGTAGGGGTCCGAGGGAGCAGTACTTC. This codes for CASSYSRGPREQYF.